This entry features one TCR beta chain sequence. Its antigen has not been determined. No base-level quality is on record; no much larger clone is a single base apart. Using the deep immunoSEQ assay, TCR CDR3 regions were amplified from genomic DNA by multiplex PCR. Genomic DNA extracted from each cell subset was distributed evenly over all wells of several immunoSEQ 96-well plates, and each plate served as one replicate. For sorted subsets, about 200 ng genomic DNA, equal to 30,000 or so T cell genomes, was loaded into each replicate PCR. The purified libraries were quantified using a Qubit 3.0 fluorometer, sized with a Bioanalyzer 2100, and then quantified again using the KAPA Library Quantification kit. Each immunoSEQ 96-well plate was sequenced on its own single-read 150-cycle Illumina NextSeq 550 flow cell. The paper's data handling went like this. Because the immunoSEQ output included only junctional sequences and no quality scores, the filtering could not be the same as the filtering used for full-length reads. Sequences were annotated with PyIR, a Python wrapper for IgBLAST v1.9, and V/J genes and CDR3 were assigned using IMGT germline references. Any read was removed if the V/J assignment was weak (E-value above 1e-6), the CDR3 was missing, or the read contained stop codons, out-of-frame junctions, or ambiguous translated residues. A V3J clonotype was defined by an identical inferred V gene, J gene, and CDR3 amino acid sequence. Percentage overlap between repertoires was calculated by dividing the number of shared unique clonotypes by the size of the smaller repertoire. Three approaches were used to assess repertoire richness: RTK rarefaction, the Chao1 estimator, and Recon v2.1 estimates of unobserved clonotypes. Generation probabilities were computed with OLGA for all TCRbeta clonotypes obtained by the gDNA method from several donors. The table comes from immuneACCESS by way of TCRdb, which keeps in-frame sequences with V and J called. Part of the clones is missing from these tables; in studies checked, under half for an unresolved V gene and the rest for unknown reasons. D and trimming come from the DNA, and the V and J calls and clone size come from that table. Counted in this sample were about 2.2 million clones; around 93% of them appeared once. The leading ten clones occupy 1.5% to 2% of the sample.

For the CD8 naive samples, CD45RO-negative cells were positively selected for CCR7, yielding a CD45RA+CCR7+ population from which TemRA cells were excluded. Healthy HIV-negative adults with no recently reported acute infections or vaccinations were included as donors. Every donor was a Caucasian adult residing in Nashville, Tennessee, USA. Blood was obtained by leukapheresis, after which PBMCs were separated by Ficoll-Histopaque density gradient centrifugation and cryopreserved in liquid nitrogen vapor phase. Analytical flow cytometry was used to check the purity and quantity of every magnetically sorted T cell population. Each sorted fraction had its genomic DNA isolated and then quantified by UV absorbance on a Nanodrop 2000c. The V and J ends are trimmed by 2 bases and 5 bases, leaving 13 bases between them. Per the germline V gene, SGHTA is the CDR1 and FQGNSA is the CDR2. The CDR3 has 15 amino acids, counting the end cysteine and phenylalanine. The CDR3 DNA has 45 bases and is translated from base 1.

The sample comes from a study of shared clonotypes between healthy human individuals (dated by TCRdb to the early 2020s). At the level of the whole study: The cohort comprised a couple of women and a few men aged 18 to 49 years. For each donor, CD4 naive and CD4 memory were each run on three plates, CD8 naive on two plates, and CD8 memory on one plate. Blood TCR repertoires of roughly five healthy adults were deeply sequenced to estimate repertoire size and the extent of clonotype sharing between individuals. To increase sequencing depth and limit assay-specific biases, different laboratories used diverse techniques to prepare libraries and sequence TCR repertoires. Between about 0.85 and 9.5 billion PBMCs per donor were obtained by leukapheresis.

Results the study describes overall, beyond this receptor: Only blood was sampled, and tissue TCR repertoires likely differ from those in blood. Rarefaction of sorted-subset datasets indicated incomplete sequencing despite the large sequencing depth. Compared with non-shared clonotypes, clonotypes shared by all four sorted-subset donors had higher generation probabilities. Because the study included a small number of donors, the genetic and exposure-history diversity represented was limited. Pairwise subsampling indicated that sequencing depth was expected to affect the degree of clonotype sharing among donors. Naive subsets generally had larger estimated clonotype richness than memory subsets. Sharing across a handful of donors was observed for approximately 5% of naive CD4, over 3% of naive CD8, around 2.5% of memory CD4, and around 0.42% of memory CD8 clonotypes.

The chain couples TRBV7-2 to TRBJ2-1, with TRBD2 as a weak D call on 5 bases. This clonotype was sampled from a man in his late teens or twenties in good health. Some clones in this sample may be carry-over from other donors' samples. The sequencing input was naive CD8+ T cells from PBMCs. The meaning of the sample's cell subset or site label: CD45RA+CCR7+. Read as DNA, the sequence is TGTGCCAGCAGCTTATCCGCGGGCTTAAACAATGAGCAGTTCTTC. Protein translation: CASSLSAGLNNEQFF.